This T cell receptor (beta chain) was captured by sequencing in a study of blood T cell repertoires in COVID-19. Study details: The cDNA or gDNA used as material had been derived from T cells, B-cell-depleted T cells, or PBMCs.

Germline lookup yields CDR1 SGHDN and CDR2 FVKESK. The CDR3 length is 14 residues. With 4 bases clipped from V and 11 bases from J, the junction kept 11 bases outside the gene matches. This study enrolled people aged about 18 to 100 from about two dozen US geographic areas. Participants were placed into cohorts based on the clinical history they reported. Method: immunoSEQ multiplex PCR; TCRdb's copy keeps in-frame clones and lacks some. This table has under 450,000 clones, about nine tenths appearing once. This sequence joins TRBV14 and TRBJ1-1, with 9 bases fitting TRBD1. The clonotype was recovered from a woman in her forties who had been exposed to COVID-19. The sequencing input was PBMCs or T cells enriched from blood (not recorded which). The CDR3 region has the DNA TGTGCCAGCAGCCTTAAAACGACAGGGGGATCTGCTTTCTTT. Its protein is CASSLKTTGGSAFF.